This T cell receptor (beta chain) emerged from a study of tumor and adjacent non-tumor tissue in lung cancer. Study information: Patients were aged about 31 to 85, some 10 men and about 5 women, stage I to III. On average, productive TCRbeta reads reached around 4 million per sample.

Three rounds of nested PCR, following a modified ARM-PCR protocol, produced the TCRbeta library. TCRdb recomputed calls from the multiplex PCR reads with MiXCR, one row per CDR3 protein. The sample consists of about 200,000 distinct CDR3 sequences, 70% to 75% of them appearing once. No cell sorting was done before RNA was extracted from the tissue. Between August and November 2014, newly diagnosed, chemotherapy-naive lung cancer patients underwent thoracic surgery in China. The CDR3 extends over 15 amino acids. V dropped 5 bases and J dropped 9; count of bases not matched to a gene: 9. Study results and caveats: Tumor TCR diversity, when higher, was linked to shorter survival.

On this clonotype: Its antigen is currently unknown. This may come from a read error, since a much larger clone is one base off.

The receptor comes from a man aged 60 to 75 with non-small cell lung cancer. The chain employs TRBV12-3 or TRBV12-4 and TRBJ2-2, with TRBD1 identical over 10 bases. The specimen sequenced was lung tumor tissue. CDR3 sequence: CASSPGDRGSRELFF. CDR3 bases: TGTGCCAGCAGTCCGGGGGACAGGGGATCCAGGGAGCTGTTTTTT.